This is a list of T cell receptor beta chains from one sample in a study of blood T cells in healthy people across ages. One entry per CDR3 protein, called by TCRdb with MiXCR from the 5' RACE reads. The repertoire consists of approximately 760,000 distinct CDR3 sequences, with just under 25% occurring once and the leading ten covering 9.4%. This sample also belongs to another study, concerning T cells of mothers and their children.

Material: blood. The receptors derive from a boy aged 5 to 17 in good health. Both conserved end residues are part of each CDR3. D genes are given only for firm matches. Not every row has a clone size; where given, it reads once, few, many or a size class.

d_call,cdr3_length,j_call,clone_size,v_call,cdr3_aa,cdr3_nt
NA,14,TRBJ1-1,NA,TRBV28,CASSFRSEGTEAFF,TGTGCCAGCAGTTTTCGGTCTGAGGGCACTGAAGCTTTCTTT
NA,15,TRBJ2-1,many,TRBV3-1,CASSQGQGSYNEQFF,TGTGCCAGCAGCCAGGGGCAGGGGTCCTACAATGAGCAGTTCTTC
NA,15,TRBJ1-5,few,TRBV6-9,CASLSDVGSNQPQHF,TGTGCCAGCCTCTCAGACGTAGGCAGCAATCAGCCCCAGCATTTT
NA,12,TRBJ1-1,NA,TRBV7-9,CASSDKNTEAFF,TGTGCCAGCAGTGACAAGAACACTGAAGCTTTCTTT
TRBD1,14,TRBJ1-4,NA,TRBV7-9,CASSIGQVDEKLFF,TGTGCCAGCAGCATAGGACAGGTGGATGAAAAACTGTTTTTT
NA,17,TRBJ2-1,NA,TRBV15,CATSRPLRDNHLNEQFF,TGTGCCACCAGCAGACCCCTCCGGGACAACCACCTCAATGAGCAGTTCTTC
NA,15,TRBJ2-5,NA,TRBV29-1,CSVARAGLIQETQYF,TGCAGCGTTGCCCGGGCGGGGTTGATCCAAGAGACCCAGTACTTC
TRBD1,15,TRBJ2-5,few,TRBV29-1,CSVLPQGQAQETQYF,TGCAGCGTTCTTCCCCAGGGACAGGCCCAAGAGACCCAGTACTTC
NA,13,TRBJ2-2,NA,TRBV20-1,CSAPTATAGELLF,TGCAGTGCCCCGACAGCAACGGCCGGGGAGCTGCTTTTT
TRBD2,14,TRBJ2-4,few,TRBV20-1,CSAKFQRGAGGQYF,TGCAGTGCTAAGTTTCAGCGGGGGGCGGGAGGGCAGTACTTC
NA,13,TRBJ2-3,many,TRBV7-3,CASSIGSTDTQYF,TGTGCCAGCAGCATAGGGAGCACAGATACGCAGTATTTT
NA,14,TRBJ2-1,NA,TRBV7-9,CASTKPGQSDEQFF,TGTGCCAGCACCAAACCTGGCCAGTCCGATGAGCAGTTCTTC
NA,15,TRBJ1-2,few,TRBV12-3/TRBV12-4,CASSGSEPWDYGYTF,TGTGCCAGCAGTGGGAGTGAGCCATGGGACTATGGCTACACCTTC
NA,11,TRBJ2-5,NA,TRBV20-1,CSATSSGTQYF,TGCAGTGCTACGTCCTCAGGGACCCAGTACTTC
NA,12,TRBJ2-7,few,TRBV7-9,CASSVGSAEQYF,TGTGCCAGCAGCGTCGGGAGCGCCGAGCAGTACTTC